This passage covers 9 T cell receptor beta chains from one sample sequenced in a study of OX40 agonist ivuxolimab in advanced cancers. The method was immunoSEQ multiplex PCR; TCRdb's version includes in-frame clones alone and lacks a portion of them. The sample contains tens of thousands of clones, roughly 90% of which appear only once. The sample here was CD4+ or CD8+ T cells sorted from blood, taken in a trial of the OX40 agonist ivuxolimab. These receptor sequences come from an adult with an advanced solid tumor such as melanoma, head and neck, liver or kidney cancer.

The CDR3 nucleotides are TGTGCCAGCAGTGAAGTTCCAGGTCAAGAGACCCAGTACTTC. Translation gives CASSEVPGQETQYF. The chain has TRBV6-1 and TRBJ2-5, with unresolved D. Germline V gives CDR1 MNHNS, CDR2 SASEGT. There are 14 residues in the CDR3. V was shortened by 1 base and J by 2 bases, with 8 bases between the two germline ends.

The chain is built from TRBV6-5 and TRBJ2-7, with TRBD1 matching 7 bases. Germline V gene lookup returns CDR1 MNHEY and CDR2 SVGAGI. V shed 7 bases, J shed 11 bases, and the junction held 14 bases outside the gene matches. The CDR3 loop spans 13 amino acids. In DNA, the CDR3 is TGTGCCAGCACTCCCGTTTCAGGGGGATCCAAGTACTTC. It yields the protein CASTPVSGGSKYF.

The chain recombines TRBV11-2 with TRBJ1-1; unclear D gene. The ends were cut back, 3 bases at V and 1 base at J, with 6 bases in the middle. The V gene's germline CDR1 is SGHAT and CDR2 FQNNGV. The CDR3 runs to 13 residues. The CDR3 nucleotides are TGTGCCAGCAGCTTGGGAGGGAACACTGAAGCTTTCTTT. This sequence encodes CASSLGGNTEAFF.

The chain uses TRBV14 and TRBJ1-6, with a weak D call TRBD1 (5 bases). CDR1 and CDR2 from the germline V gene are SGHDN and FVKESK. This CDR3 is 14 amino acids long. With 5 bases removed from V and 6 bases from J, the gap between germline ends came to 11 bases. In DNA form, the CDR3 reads TGTGCCAGCAGCGACAGAACTCGTAATTCACCCCTCCACTTT. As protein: CASSDRTRNSPLHF.

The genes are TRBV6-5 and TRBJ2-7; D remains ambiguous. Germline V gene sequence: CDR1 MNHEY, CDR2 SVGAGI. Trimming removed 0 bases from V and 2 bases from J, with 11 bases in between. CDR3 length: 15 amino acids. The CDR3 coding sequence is TGTGCCAGCAGTTACTCTAGGGATTCGCCCTACGAGCAGTACTTC. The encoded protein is CASSYSRDSPYEQYF.

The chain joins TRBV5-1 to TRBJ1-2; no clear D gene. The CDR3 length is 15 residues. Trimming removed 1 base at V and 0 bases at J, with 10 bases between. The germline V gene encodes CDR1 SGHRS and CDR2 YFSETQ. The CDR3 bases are TGCGCCAGCAGCTTGCCGGACGATTCTAACTATGGCTACACCTTC. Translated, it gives CASSLPDDSNYGYTF. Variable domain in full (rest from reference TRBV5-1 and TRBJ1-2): KAGVTQTPRYLIKTRGQQVTLSCSPISGHRSVSWYQQTPGQGLQFLFEYFSETQRNKGNFPGRFSGRQFSNSRSEMNVSTLELGDSALYLCASSLPDDSNYGYTFGSGTRLTVV.

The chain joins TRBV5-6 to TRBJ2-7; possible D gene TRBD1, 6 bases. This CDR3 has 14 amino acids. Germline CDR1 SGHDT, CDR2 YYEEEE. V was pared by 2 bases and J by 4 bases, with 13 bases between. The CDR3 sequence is CASSFWDTTYEQYF. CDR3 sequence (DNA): TGTGCCAGCAGCTTCTGGGACACCACTTACGAGCAGTACTTC.

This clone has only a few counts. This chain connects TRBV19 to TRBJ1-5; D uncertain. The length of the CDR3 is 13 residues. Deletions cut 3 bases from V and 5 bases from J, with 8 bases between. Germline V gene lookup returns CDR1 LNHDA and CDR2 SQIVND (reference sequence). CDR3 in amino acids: CASSIPLYQPQHF. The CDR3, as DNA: TGTGCCAGTAGTATCCCCCTTTATCAGCCCCAGCATTTT.

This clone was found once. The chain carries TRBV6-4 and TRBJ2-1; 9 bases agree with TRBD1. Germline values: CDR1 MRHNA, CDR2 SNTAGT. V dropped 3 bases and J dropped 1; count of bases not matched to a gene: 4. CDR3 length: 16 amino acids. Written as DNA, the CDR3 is TGTGCCAGCAGTGAGAGAGGACAGGGGTCCTACAATGAGCAGTTCTTC. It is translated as CASSERGQGSYNEQFF.